The present T cell receptor beta chain was sequenced within a study of Graves' ophthalmopathy and Graves' hyperthyroidism. V was cut by 4 bases and J by 6 bases, with 12 bases left in between. Germline CDR1 reads SGHDN; CDR2 reads FVKESK. The CDR3 consists of 13 residues. As the template, RNA transcripts were used to amplify TCR beta CDR3 regions. HTBI primers were used in a first-round RT-PCR, which preceded a second-round multiplex PCR. TCRdb analysed the multiplex PCR reads with MiXCR anew, one entry per CDR3 protein. The table includes hundreds of thousands of distinct CDR3 sequences, around 21% detected once. Sampling over 7.5 ml of fresh peripheral blood provided the PBMCs. This clonotype was observed many times. As yet, its antigen is unknown. Overall study findings and caveats: Its predictions of ophthalmopathy progression gave the model over 70% sensitivity and 72.22% specificity.

The sequence was obtained from a woman aged 18-29 years with stable Graves' hyperthyroidism. This chain links TRBV14 with TRBJ1-1, with D possibly TRBD1 on 6 matching bases. Material for sequencing was peripheral blood. The CDR3 sequence is CASSLTQGSEAFF. The CDR3 DNA is TGTGCCAGCAGCCTAACGCAGGGGTCTGAAGCTTTCTTT.